These 31 T cell receptor beta chains were sequenced from one sample in a study of CD8 T cells in ankylosing spondylitis. Using its own MiXCR run on the 5' RACE reads, TCRdb lists one record per CDR3 protein. The sample lists fewer than 250,000 distinct CDR3 sequences; 10% were seen once. The source material was blood, either unsorted or a sorted T cell fraction (not recorded which). Every receptor here comes from a male donor with ankylosing spondylitis or in good health (not recorded which).

This clonotype was seen at least ten times. V usage is TRBV12-3 or TRBV12-4 and J usage is TRBJ2-3; 8 positions agree with TRBD2. The CDR3 totals 15 residues. Trimming cost V 6 bases and J 6 bases; bases outside gene matches: 11. DNA of the CDR3: TGTGCCAGCAGCTTAACTAGCGGAGGAGGGGATACGCAGTATTTT. This codes for CASSLTSGGGDTQYF.

This clonotype was recorded at least ten times. V gene TRBV5-1 combines with J gene TRBJ1-1; D is unclear. CDR1 SGHRS and CDR2 YFSETQ come from the germline V gene. V was shortened by 2 bases and J by 0 bases, with 8 bases between the two germline ends. The length of the CDR3 is 14 residues. The chain's CDR3 is CASSLPTVNTEAFF. CDR3 nucleotide sequence: TGCGCCAGCAGCTTACCCACAGTGAACACTGAAGCTTTCTTT.

This clonotype was counted ten times or more. The rearrangement joins TRBV20-1 to TRBJ2-5; either TRBD1 or TRBD2 may fit D (5 bases each). The CDR3 contains 14 residues. V lost 0 bases and J 1 base, leaving 9 bases between the germline ends. CDR1 and CDR2 (germline): DFQATT, SNEGSKA (reference sequence). This CDR3 is CSARDGGTQETQYF. The CDR3 DNA reads as TGCAGTGCTAGAGATGGTGGGACCCAAGAGACCCAGTACTTC.

This clonotype appeared many times. The chain couples TRBV6-1 to TRBJ2-7; TRBD2 matches 8 bases. The CDR3 totals 17 residues. V trimming: 7 bases; J trimming: 2 bases; junction bases outside the gene matches: 16. Germline values: CDR1 MNHNS, CDR2 SASEGT. In DNA, the CDR3 is TGTGCCAGCATCCCACGGGGGGGAGGCGTACTACCCTACGAGCAGTACTTC. This codes for CASIPRGGGVLPYEQYF.

This clonotype was detected ten times or more. V usage is TRBV15 and J usage is TRBJ2-3; tentatively, D is TRBD1 or TRBD2 (5 bases each). Germline V gene data show CDR1 as LNHNV and CDR2 as YYDKDF (reference sequence). The length of the CDR3 is 15 residues. V was cut by 1 base and J by 3 bases, with 11 bases left in between. As DNA, the CDR3 is TGTGCCACCAGCAGAGTGGGGGATCCAACAGATACGCAGTATTTT. Protein product: CATSRVGDPTDTQYF. Full variable domain (remainder filled in from reference TRBV15 and TRBJ2-3): DAMVIQNPRYQVTQFGKPVTLSCSQTLNHNVMYWYQQKSSQAPKLLFHYYDKDFNNEADTPDNFQSRRPNTSFCFLDIRSPGLGDTAMYLCATSRVGDPTDTQYFGPGTRLTVL.

This clonotype has only a few counts. The chain is built from TRBV7-2 and TRBJ2-7, with no clear D. Germline V CDR1 and CDR2: SGHTA, FQGNSA. V lost 1 base, J lost 5 bases, and 9 bases lay in between. The CDR3 totals 13 residues. CDR3 region: CASSLVLRHEQYF. The CDR3, as DNA: TGTGCCAGCAGCTTAGTACTTCGTCACGAGCAGTACTTC.

The chain recombines TRBV5-6 with TRBJ1-1, with a possible D match to TRBD1 (5 bases). Per the germline V gene, CDR1 is SGHDT and CDR2 is YYEEEE. The CDR3 extends over 16 amino acids. V was cut by 1 base and J by 0 bases, with 13 bases left in between. Here the CDR3 DNA reads TGTGCCAGCAGCTTGATGCTTGCAGGGATGAACACTGAAGCTTTCTTT. It encodes CASSLMLAGMNTEAFF.

The sample holds many counts of this clonotype. The CDR3 DNA is TGTGCCAGCAGTTACTCCCCGTGGAGGGGGGCGATTGAGGGGGAGCAGTACTTC. Its protein product is CASSYSPWRGAIEGEQYF. The gene calls are TRBV6-5 and TRBJ2-7, with D possibly being TRBD1 or TRBD2 (6 bases each). CDR3 length equals 18 residues. The germline V gene encodes CDR1 MNHEY and CDR2 SVGAGI. The V end was cut by 0 bases, the J end by 7 bases, with 25 bases between.

Note on this clonotype: Its ends do not fully match the called genes, so a read error is possible. The chain combines TRBV11-3 with TRBJ2-5; D uncertain. The CDR3 contains 13 residues. In germline, CDR1 is SGHNT, CDR2 YENEEA. The CDR3 DNA sequence: TGTGCCAGCAGCTTAGGATACCATGAGACCCAGTACTTC. This codes for CASSLGYHETQYF.

This clonotype was found many times. The rearrangement links TRBV27 to TRBJ2-7; D tentatively reads TRBD1 or TRBD2 (5 bases each). Trimming stripped 2 bases from V and 11 bases from J, with 10 bases between. Germline CDR1 MNHEY, CDR2 SMNVEV (reference sequence). The CDR3 covers 11 residues. The CDR3 spells CASSLGTEEYF. In nucleotides, the CDR3 is TGTGCCAGCAGTTTAGGGACGGAGGAGTACTTC.

This clonotype showed up many times. The CDR3 nucleotides are TGCAGCGTTGGGGGGGACCCGACGGCTTTCTTT. Residues: CSVGGDPTAFF. The rearrangement links TRBV29-1 to TRBJ1-1, with D possibly being TRBD1 (5 bases). CDR3 length equals 11 residues. The V and J ends lost 4 bases and 11 bases respectively, with 14 bases between them. Germline values: CDR1 SQVTM, CDR2 ANQGSEA.

This clonotype has ten or more counts. The V gene is TRBV11-3, the J gene TRBJ2-2, with a tentative D call TRBD1 (6 bases). The length of the CDR3 is 17 residues. The V gene's germline CDR1 is SGHNT and CDR2 YENEEA. V was clipped by 5 bases and J by 2 bases, with 18 bases between them. CDR3 nucleotides: TGTGCCAGCAGCCTTGGACAGCGGTCAACCAACACCGGGGAGCTGTTTTTT. It encodes CASSLGQRSTNTGELFF.

This clonotype has ten or more counts. This chain uses TRBV29-1 with TRBJ2-5, with 10 bases lining up with TRBD1. Trimming removed 6 bases from V and 8 bases from J; junction bases left unmatched: 6. This CDR3 contains 12 residues. CDR1 and CDR2 from the germline V gene are SQVTM and ANQGSEA. The CDR3 bases are TGCAGCGTCGTAGGACAGGGGGAAACCCAGTACTTC. This encodes CSVVGQGETQYF.

In this sample, this clonotype turned up many times. Written as DNA, the CDR3 is TGTGCCTGGAGTCATGGTCAGCCCCAGCATTTT. This gives the protein CAWSHGQPQHF. The V call is TRBV30, the J call TRBJ1-5; D ambiguous. The CDR3 is 11 amino acids. Germline V gene sequence: CDR1 GTSNPN, CDR2 SVGIG (reference sequence). V was pared by 2 bases and J by 6 bases, with 5 bases between.

This clonotype was counted only a few times. This chain uses TRBV20-1 with TRBJ2-1; 8 bases are shared with TRBD2. The CDR3 consists of 15 residues. J lost 3 bases, V lost 3 bases, and 7 bases had no gene match. Germline CDR1 is DFQATT and CDR2 is SNEGSKA (reference sequence). CDR3 in DNA: TGCAGTGCTAGGGGGGCGGGAGGCCACTACAATGAGCAGTTCTTC. Its translation is CSARGAGGHYNEQFF.

This clonotype was counted at least ten times. A read error may produce the germline difference seen at one junction end. The chain recombines TRBV5-1 with TRBJ1-1; D unresolved. The CDR3 runs 15 residues. Germline V lookup: CDR1 SGHRS, CDR2 YFSETQ. The CDR3 sequence is CASRLTSGLNTEAFF. The CDR3 bases are TGCGCCAGCCGCTTAACCTCCGGCTTGAACACTGAAGCTTTCTTT.

J is TRBJ2-1 and V is TRBV3-1; D is uncertain. There are 15 residues in the CDR3. Germline V gives CDR1 LGHDT, CDR2 YNNKEL (reference sequence). V lost 4 bases and J lost 2, with 12 bases in between. The CDR3 region has the DNA TGTGCCAGCAGCCTGAATACCGGTCCCTACAATGAGCAGTTCTTC. Translating it yields CASSLNTGPYNEQFF.

This clonotype was detected many times. The rearrangement uses TRBV6-5 and TRBJ1-1; D possibly corresponds to TRBD1 (5 bases). The CDR3 consists of 18 residues. Trimming took off 4 bases at V and 4 bases at J, with 25 bases between the two ends. CDR1 is MNHEY, CDR2 SVGAGI, per germline. CDR3 amino acids: CASSFDPGRPGGGTEAFF. CDR3 nucleotides: TGTGCCAGCAGTTTCGACCCGGGTCGTCCTGGCGGGGGCACTGAAGCTTTCTTT.

This clonotype was detected ten times or more. The chain uses TRBV12-5 and TRBJ1-3; weak D call: TRBD1 (5 bases). Germline values: CDR1 LGHNT, CDR2 FRNRAP. CDR3 length equals 12 residues. Deletions cut 6 bases from V and 8 bases from J, with 11 bases between. The CDR3 nucleotides are TGTGCTAGTGGCGCCGGGGCGGACACCATATATTTT. This gives the protein CASGAGADTIYF. Together with reference TRBV12-5 and TRBJ1-3, the CDR3 gives the full variable domain: DARVTQTPRHKVTEMGQEVTMRCQPILGHNTVFWYRQTMMQGLELLAYFRNRAPLDDSGMPKDRFSAEMPDATLATLKIQPSEPRDSAVYFCASGAGADTIYFGEGSWLTVV.

This clonotype was counted ten times or more. The rearrangement links TRBV5-1 to TRBJ2-3, with 11 bases fitting TRBD1. This CDR3 has 17 amino acids. Looked up from germline, CDR1 is SGHRS and CDR2 is YFSETQ. The J segment lost 6 bases and the V segment lost 4 bases, leaving 13 bases of the junction unmatched. CDR3 DNA sequence: TGCGCCAGCAGCGCGGGACAGGGGGTCGTGATCGGTGATACGCAGTATTTT. Protein: CASSAGQGVVIGDTQYF.

Many counts were recorded for this clonotype. The rearrangement links TRBV3-1 to TRBJ2-7; D gene uncertain. Deletions cut 1 base from V and 6 bases from J, with 7 bases between. This CDR3 contains 12 residues. The germline V gene encodes CDR1 LGHDT and CDR2 YNNKEL (reference sequence). The CDR3: CASSQVGGEQYF. In DNA, the CDR3 is TGTGCCAGCAGCCAAGTTGGCGGCGAGCAGTACTTC.

This clonotype showed up many times. The rearrangement links TRBV25-1 to TRBJ2-5, with D possibly TRBD2 on 6 matching bases. CDR3 length: 15 residues. The V end lost 7 bases, the J end lost 5 bases, and 20 bases lay between the germline ends. Germline-derived CDR1 and CDR2 are MGHDK and SYGVNS. Written as DNA, the CDR3 is TGTGCCAGCAAGTCGACCACGGGGGTTCAGGAGACCCAGTACTTC. It is translated as CASKSTTGVQETQYF. Variable domain in full (rest from reference TRBV25-1 and TRBJ2-5): EADIYQTPRYLVIGTGKKITLECSQTMGHDKMYWYQQDPGMELHLIHYSYGVNSTEKGDLSSESTVSRIRTEHFPLTLESARPSHTSQYLCASKSTTGVQETQYFGPGTRLLVL.

This clonotype was seen many times. The genes are TRBV21-1 and TRBJ2-3; TRBD2, the D gene given by the table, was not confirmed from the DNA. TRBV21-1 is a pseudogene locus. This CDR3 contains 19 residues. CDR3: CASSKEGSGRPTPTDTQYF. The CDR3 nucleotides are TGTGCCAGCAGCAAAGAAGGTAGCGGGAGGCCAACCCCGACAGATACGCAGTATTTT.

This clonotype showed up many times. V gene TRBV3-1 combines with J gene TRBJ2-7, with 8 bases fitting TRBD2. The trim removed 4 bases at V and 6 bases at J, leaving 14 bases unmatched. The CDR3 is made up of 16 amino acids. CDR1 is LGHDT, CDR2 YNNKEL, per germline (reference sequence). The CDR3 sequence is CASSPQPGLVSSEQYF. Here the CDR3 DNA reads TGTGCCAGCAGCCCCCAACCGGGACTAGTTTCTTCCGAGCAGTACTTC.

This clonotype was detected ten times or more. This chain connects TRBV4-2 to TRBJ2-7; no clear D gene. The V gene's germline CDR1 is LGHNA and CDR2 YNFKEQ. Trimming pared 4 bases from V and 5 bases from J, leaving 6 bases between. CDR3 length: 11 amino acids. This chain's CDR3 is CASSPLNEQYF. The CDR3 DNA sequence: TGTGCCAGCAGCCCCCTAAACGAGCAGTACTTC.

This clonotype was counted a few times. V gene TRBV7-9 combines with J gene TRBJ2-7; 9 bases line up with TRBD1. The CDR3 is made up of 13 amino acids. Per germline, CDR1 SEHNR and CDR2 FQNEAQ (reference sequence). V lost 10 bases and J lost 3; bases outside the gene matches: 7. This CDR3 is CATAVTGGYEQYF. The CDR3 bases are TGTGCCACCGCAGTGACAGGGGGCTACGAGCAGTACTTC.

This clonotype was observed many times. This chain connects TRBV12-3 or TRBV12-4 to TRBJ2-6; D is unresolved. V lost 3 bases and J lost 3, with 12 bases in between. The CDR3 runs 16 residues. CDR3 sequence reads: CASSFEFGSGANVLTF. The CDR3 nucleotides are TGTGCCAGCAGTTTTGAGTTTGGTAGTGGGGCCAACGTCCTGACTTTC.

This clonotype showed up many times. V gene TRBV15 combines with J gene TRBJ2-3; D is unclear. Trimming took off 1 base at V and 6 bases at J, with 5 bases between the two ends. Germline values: CDR1 LNHNV, CDR2 YYDKDF (reference sequence). There are 12 residues in the CDR3. This CDR3 is CATSRGWDTQYF. CDR3 DNA sequence: TGTGCCACCAGCAGAGGATGGGATACGCAGTATTTT.

This clonotype was seen ten or more times. The chain combines TRBV12-3 or TRBV12-4 with TRBJ1-1; no reliable D call. There are 12 residues in the CDR3. V gave up 6 bases and J gave up 2 bases, with 7 bases separating them. CDR3 residues: CASRATNTEAFF. CDR3 coding DNA: TGTGCCAGCAGAGCTACCAACACTGAAGCTTTCTTT.

The table lists this clonotype with many counts. The chain joins TRBV27 to TRBJ2-7, with 13 bases identical to TRBD2. Trimming removed 5 bases from V and 1 base from J; junction bases left unmatched: 5. This CDR3 spans 16 amino acids. CDR1 is MNHEY, CDR2 SMNVEV, per germline (reference sequence). CDR3 loop: CASSIGTSGASYEQYF. The CDR3 DNA reads TGTGCCAGCAGTATCGGGACTAGCGGGGCTTCCTACGAGCAGTACTTC.

This clonotype has at least ten counts. The chain joins TRBV4-1 to TRBJ2-7; TRBD2 aligns across 8 bases. Germline assignment: CDR1 MGHRA and CDR2 YSYEKL. V trimming: 2 bases; J trimming: 5 bases; junction bases outside the gene matches: 8. The CDR3 has 15 amino acids. CDR3 loop: CASSQMGLGVNEQYF. CDR3 coding DNA: TGCGCCAGCAGCCAAATGGGACTAGGAGTCAACGAGCAGTACTTC.